Following are 29 T cell receptor beta chains from one sample sequenced in a study of shared T cell receptors in the human thymus. The table came from immunoSEQ multiplex PCR; TCRdb's copy has only in-frame clones and leaves some out. Of 550,000 to 800,000 clones in the sample, 80% to 90% are singletons; the top ten hold about 0.011%. These data were also filed under a second study, of human thymus T cells.

The source material was thymocytes. Receptors were obtained from a girl under three years old with a congenital heart defect.

V gene TRBV29-1 combines with J gene TRBJ1-2; D is unclear. The CDR3 is made up of 13 amino acids. In germline, CDR1 is SQVTM, CDR2 ANQGSEA. CDR3 amino acids: CNMFPMRPRAYTF. The DNA for the CDR3 is TGCAACATGTTCCCCATGAGGCCTCGCGCCTACACCTTC.

As to this clone: The CDR3 ends on some other residue instead of the conserved phenylalanine or tryptophan, so this is likely a read error. Because the CDR3's place on the DNA is in doubt, the DNA is left out and the CDR3 is given as listed by TCRdb. V and J are TRBV28 and TRBJ1-5; TRBD1 is taken as the D call from the table, unchecked against the DNA. The CDR3 adds up to 14 amino acids, both ends counted. Germline loops: CDR1 MDHEN, CDR2 SYDVKM. The CDR3 spells CASSLGPGQGPAHL.

This clone was seen more than once but under ten times. This chain joins TRBV27 and TRBJ1-5; 8 bases fit TRBD1. The V and J ends lost 4 bases and 1 base, in that order; junction bases with no gene match: 12. Germline V gene sequence: CDR1 MNHEY, CDR2 SMNVEV (reference sequence). This CDR3 is 18 amino acids long. CDR3 loop: CASSSLPIGQGSNQPQHF. CDR3 nucleotides: TGTGCCAGCAGTTCCCTCCCGATCGGACAGGGCAGCAATCAGCCCCAGCATTTT.

The chain employs TRBV5-1 and TRBJ2-5, with a possible D match to TRBD1 (6 bases). From germline, CDR1 is SGHRS and CDR2 YFSETQ. Trimming took off 0 bases at V and 0 bases at J, with 12 bases between the two ends. This CDR3 spans 16 amino acids. CDR3 in DNA: TGCGCCAGCAGCTTGGCCCCCACAGGGTACCAAGAGACCCAGTACTTC. Residues: CASSLAPTGYQETQYF.

The chain carries TRBV13 and TRBJ2-7; 13 nucleotides line up with TRBD2. The CDR3 covers 17 residues. Trimming took 3 bases from V and 4 from J; bases not matched to a gene: 9. Germline CDR1 and CDR2: PRHDT and FYEKMQ (reference sequence). The CDR3 DNA reads TGTGCCAGCAGCTTCACCGGACTAGCGGGGGTTACATACGAGCAGTACTTC. Its protein product is CASSFTGLAGVTYEQYF. Full variable domain (missing parts from reference TRBV13 and TRBJ2-7): AAGVIQSPRHLIKEKRETATLKCYPIPRHDTVYWYQQGPGQDPQFLISFYEKMQSDKGSIPDRFSAQQFSDYHSELNMSSLELGDSALYFCASSFTGLAGVTYEQYFGPGTRLTVT.

The chain joins TRBV11-3 to TRBJ2-7; 8 bases match TRBD1. Trimming at V came to 5 bases and at J to 3 bases, leaving 9 bases not matched to a gene. The CDR3 contains 15 residues. In germline, CDR1 is SGHNT, CDR2 YENEEA. The CDR3 region has the DNA TGTGCCAGCAGCCGTCGGACAGGGTCGATCTACGAGCAGTACTTC. Translating gives CASSRRTGSIYEQYF.

The chain recombines TRBV29-1 with TRBJ1-1, with a weak D call TRBD1 (6 bases). Between the trimmed V and J ends, which lost 6 bases and 2 bases, there was a span of 10 bases. The CDR3 contains 12 residues. CDR1 and CDR2 (germline): SQVTM, ANQGSEA. CDR3 DNA sequence: TGCAGCGTCCAGGGACAAAACACTGAAGCTTTCTTT. It yields the protein CSVQGQNTEAFF.

The genes are TRBV19 and TRBJ2-2; weak D call: TRBD1 (5 bases). The CDR3 contains 15 residues. Germline-derived CDR1 and CDR2 are LNHDA and SQIVND (reference sequence). V was cut by 2 bases and J by 6 bases, with 13 bases left in between. CDR3 sequence reads: CASSISREWAGELFF. The CDR3 nucleotides read TGTGCCAGTAGTATATCCAGGGAATGGGCCGGGGAGCTGTTTTTT.

The chain uses TRBV27 and TRBJ1-5, with D possibly being TRBD1 (5 bases). This CDR3 has 14 amino acids. Trimming cost V 3 bases and J 9 bases, with 15 bases left between them. Germline CDR1 is MNHEY and CDR2 is SMNVEV (reference sequence). The CDR3 loop reads CASSFSTEEPPQHF. The CDR3 DNA reads as TGTGCCAGCAGTTTTTCGACAGAAGAACCGCCCCAGCATTTT.

The rearrangement links TRBV13 to TRBJ1-4; TRBD1 agrees at 8 bases. Germline V gives CDR1 PRHDT, CDR2 FYEKMQ (reference sequence). CDR3 length equals 14 residues. The V segment lost 6 bases and the J segment 7 bases; nucleotides outside the gene matches: 7. DNA for the CDR3: TGTGCCAGCAGACTAGGACAGGGCGGTGAAAAACTGTTTTTT. Translation gives CASRLGQGGEKLFF.

This sequence joins TRBV11-3 and TRBJ2-1; D is perhaps TRBD1 (6 bases). CDR3 length: 14 amino acids. V lost 7 bases and J 6 bases, leaving 16 bases between the germline ends. Per germline, CDR1 SGHNT and CDR2 YENEEA. Written as DNA, the CDR3 is TGTGCCAGCACCGTAGACAGGAGGAGCAATGAGCAGTTCTTC. This codes for CASTVDRRSNEQFF.

This clone was observed a few times. V and J are TRBV29-1 and TRBJ2-5; possibly TRBD2 for D (5 bases). This CDR3 spans 14 amino acids. The ends were cut back, 1 base at V and 2 bases at J, with 11 bases in the middle. From germline, CDR1 is SQVTM and CDR2 ANQGSEA. The CDR3 nucleotides read TGCAGCGTTGAAGTAGGAGGAGTTCAAGAGACCCAGTACTTC. Its translation is CSVEVGGVQETQYF.

In DNA form, the CDR3 reads TGTGCCAGCGATGCGGACACTGAAGCTTTCTTT. Residues: CASDADTEAFF. J is TRBJ1-1 and V is TRBV6-1; D is undetermined. CDR3 length equals 11 residues. From germline, CDR1 is MNHNS and CDR2 SASEGT. V lost 8 bases and J 3 bases, leaving 7 bases between the germline ends.

This chain joins TRBV10-1 and TRBJ2-1, with 9 bases fitting TRBD1. Trimming cost V 6 bases and J 6 bases; bases outside gene matches: 15. Germline V lookup: CDR1 WNHNN, CDR2 SYGVQD (reference sequence). The CDR3 is 17 residues long. This CDR3 is CASSEGPDRGRFNEQFF. The CDR3 DNA follows: TGCGCCAGCAGCGAAGGCCCCGACAGGGGGAGATTCAATGAGCAGTTCTTC.

CDR3 amino acids: CASSSGTSNYEQYF. The CDR3 nucleotides are TGTGCCAGCAGTTCCGGGACTAGTAACTACGAGCAGTACTTC. This chain uses TRBV28 with TRBJ2-5, with TRBD2 matching over 8 bases. The J call may not be correct, given that the DNA end is closer to TRBJ2-7. Germline values: CDR1 MDHEN, CDR2 SYDVKM. The CDR3 runs to 14 residues.

The chain combines TRBV18 with TRBJ2-3; D call uncertain. Germline V lookup: CDR1 KGHSH, CDR2 LQKENI. The CDR3 consists of 15 residues. With 3 bases removed from V and 2 bases from J, the gap between germline ends came to 12 bases. This CDR3 reads CASSPEFLVTDTQYF. The CDR3 DNA sequence: TGTGCCAGCTCACCGGAGTTTCTGGTCACAGATACGCAGTATTTT.

This clone was detected only a few times. V gene TRBV5-8 combines with J gene TRBJ1-5; TRBD1 matches 8 bases. V dropped 6 bases and J dropped 7; count of bases not matched to a gene: 6. The CDR3 spans 13 residues. CDR1 SGHTS and CDR2 YDEGEE come from the germline V gene. CDR3: CASTSTGGQPQHF. The CDR3 DNA is TGTGCCAGCACCTCCACAGGGGGGCAGCCCCAGCATTTT.

The chain links TRBV9 to TRBJ1-1; 11 bases map to TRBD1. Trimming took 3 bases from V and 5 from J; bases not matched to a gene: 9. The CDR3 length is 16 residues. The V gene's germline CDR1 is SGDLS and CDR2 YYNGEE. This chain's CDR3 is CASSAGQGELWTEAFF. The CDR3 nucleotides are TGTGCCAGCAGCGCGGGACAGGGGGAATTATGGACTGAAGCTTTCTTT.

The table lists this clone with a count of one. The J gene is TRBJ1-5, the V gene TRBV30; D remains unclear. CDR1 GTSNPN and CDR2 SVGIG come from the germline V gene (reference sequence). This CDR3 has 13 amino acids. V lost 4 bases and J 3 bases, leaving 10 bases between the germline ends. CDR3 DNA sequence: TGTGCCTGGATTGATAGTGACAATCAGCCCCAGCATTTT. Protein: CAWIDSDNQPQHF.

The chain couples TRBV4-1 to TRBJ1-1, with D perhaps matching TRBD1 (6 bases). V was trimmed by 4 bases and J by 7 bases, leaving 16 bases between them. The germline V gene encodes CDR1 MGHRA and CDR2 YSYEKL. The CDR3 contains 14 residues. The CDR3 nucleotides are TGCGCCAGCAGCCCCCAAAACCAGACAGGTGAAGCTTTCTTT. Its translation: CASSPQNQTGEAFF.

The chain uses TRBV18 and TRBJ2-7; 7 bases are shared with TRBD1. This CDR3 has 17 amino acids. Germline-derived CDR1 and CDR2 are KGHSH and LQKENI. V trimming: 4 bases; J trimming: 0 bases; junction bases outside the gene matches: 12. The CDR3 is CASSHYRTGGYSYEQYF. The CDR3 region has the DNA TGTGCCAGCTCACATTACCGGACAGGTGGTTACTCCTACGAGCAGTACTTC.

The chain recombines TRBV7-8 with TRBJ1-5, with 8 bases fitting TRBD1. The germline V gene has CDR1 SGHVS and CDR2 FQNEAQ. The J segment lost 7 bases and the V segment lost 5 bases, leaving 7 bases of the junction unmatched. This CDR3 contains 14 residues. The CDR3 nucleotides read TGTGCCAGCAGCCCGCGGGACAGGAAGCAGCCCCAGCATTTT. Protein product: CASSPRDRKQPQHF.

This chain uses TRBV5-5 with TRBJ1-5, with unresolved D. Trimming removed 0 bases at V and 1 base at J, with 5 bases between. Per germline, CDR1 SGHKS and CDR2 YYEKEE (reference sequence). The CDR3 has 14 residues. The CDR3 reads CASSLGASNQPQHF. The CDR3 DNA sequence: TGTGCCAGCAGCTTGGGGGCAAGCAATCAGCCCCAGCATTTT.

CDR3 sequence (DNA): TGTGCCAGCAGTTCCCCCCGGAAGGGACAGGGGGAAGAGACCCAGTACTTC. This codes for CASSSPRKGQGEETQYF. The rearrangement links TRBV27 to TRBJ2-5; 11 bases map to TRBD1. The CDR3 sequence is 17 residues long. V trimming: 4 bases; J trimming: 3 bases; junction bases outside the gene matches: 10. Germline CDR1 reads MNHEY; CDR2 reads SMNVEV (reference sequence).

The chain carries TRBV9 and TRBJ1-2, with D tentatively TRBD1 (6 bases). The CDR3 is 14 amino acids. Germline assignment: CDR1 SGDLS and CDR2 YYNGEE. Trimming removed 0 bases from V and 6 bases from J, with 12 bases in between. CDR3 loop: CASSVGTAANGYTF. DNA for the CDR3: TGTGCCAGCAGCGTAGGGACAGCCGCGAATGGCTACACCTTC.

The V gene is TRBV6-1, the J gene TRBJ1-2; TRBD1 matches 9 bases. The CDR3 is made up of 15 amino acids. Germline values: CDR1 MNHNS, CDR2 SASEGT. V was pared by 7 bases and J by 7 bases, with 13 bases of the junction left unmatched. CDR3 nucleotides: TGTGCCAGCACCTCAACGCACGACAGGGGGGGTGGCTACACCTTC. It encodes CASTSTHDRGGGYTF.

The J gene is TRBJ2-1, the V gene TRBV7-9; 10 bases are shared with TRBD1. CDR3 size: 17 residues. CDR1 is SEHNR and CDR2 is FQNEAQ in the germline V gene (reference sequence). J lost 3 bases, V lost 5 bases, and 10 bases had no gene match. The CDR3 DNA reads TGTGCCAGCAGCCCGTTTAGGACAGGGGGGGACTACAATGAGCAGTTCTTC. Translating gives CASSPFRTGGDYNEQFF. The variable domain in full, with the rest retrieved from reference TRBV7-9 and TRBJ2-1, is DTGVSQNPRHKITKRGQNVTFRCDPISEHNRLYWYRQTLGQGPEFLTYFQNEAQLEKSRLLSDRFSAERPKGSFSTLEIQRTEQGDSAMYLCASSPFRTGGDYNEQFFGPGTRLTVL.

This clone was seen a handful of times. The chain couples TRBV27 to TRBJ1-5, with 7 bases fitting TRBD1. Germline lookup yields CDR1 MNHEY and CDR2 SMNVEV (reference sequence). Trimming cost V 5 bases and J 10 bases; bases outside gene matches: 11. This CDR3 has 14 residues. The CDR3 region has the DNA TGTGCCAGCAGTCCACACCGGACAGGAAACCCCCAGCATTTT. The encoded protein is CASSPHRTGNPQHF.

The rearrangement joins TRBV10-3 to TRBJ1-1, with 9 bases that match TRBD1. The CDR3 runs 17 residues. Germline V gene sequence: CDR1 ENHRY, CDR2 SYGVKD. The V gene end was trimmed by 5 bases and the J gene end by 7 bases; junction bases not matched to a gene: 17. CDR3 sequence: CAISPRGKGTGWFEAFF. The CDR3 nucleotides are TGTGCCATCAGTCCCCGGGGTAAGGGGACAGGGTGGTTTGAAGCTTTCTTT.